Listed here is a single TCR beta chain. Its antigen is currently unknown. The record originates from a study of beta chain features in type 1 diabetes. Study-wide results and limits: Across all four CD4+ subsets, people with type 1 diabetes showed modestly shorter TCRB CDR3s.

All of the isolated RNA was reverse transcribed, so expressed TCRB transcripts were sequenced. Clones were read by immunoSEQ multiplex PCR, and TCRdb kept only the in-frame ones, dropping some. The table records approximately 270,000 clones, 14% of them present only once. There are 17 residues in the CDR3. The germline CDR1 and CDR2 sequences are MNHEY and SMNVEV (reference sequence). Trimming took 4 bases from V and 4 from J; bases not matched to a gene: 10. This clonotype originated in a man younger than 40 with type 1 diabetes. The V call is TRBV27, the J call TRBJ2-5; 12 bases match TRBD1. The sequenced sample was naive CD4+ T cells from blood. In nucleotides, the CDR3 is TGTGCCAGCAGTTCCTCCGGGACAGGGGGCGGAGGAGAGACCCAGTACTTC. It encodes CASSSSGTGGGGETQYF.